Detailed here is one T cell receptor (beta chain). Its matching antigen is unknown. Data came from immunoSEQ multiplex PCR; TCRdb stores just in-frame clones and leaves some out. In the table there are around 100,000 clones, over 85% of which are singletons. This sample is drawn from a study of graft-versus-host responses after intestinal transplantation. CDR3 size: 14 residues. Per germline, CDR1 LGHNT and CDR2 FRNRAP. Trimming removed 5 bases at V and 2 bases at J, with 10 bases between. This rearrangement joins TRBV12-5 to TRBJ1-3; weak D call: TRBD1 (5 bases). The starting material was unstimulated CD8+ T cells sorted from spleen or lymph node cells, obtained before intestinal transplant. This TCR came from a human donor who received an intestinal transplant. CDR3 nucleotide sequence: TGTGCTAGTGGTCAAGACAGTACTGGAAACACCATATATTTT. Translating it yields CASGQDSTGNTIYF.